What follows describes a single TCR beta chain. The antigen remains undetermined. A junction boundary mismatches the germline segment, possibly from a read error. Germline CDR1 SSHAT, CDR2 FNYEAQ (reference sequence). The CDR3 has 16 amino acids. Prepared TCR beta cDNA libraries contained unique molecular identifiers. Starting from roughly 1 to 10 million T cells, the study yielded 500,000 or so cDNA molecules. Each CDR3 protein is one row after TCRdb ran MiXCR on the PCR reads. The sample yields roughly 800,000 distinct CDR3 sequences, approximately 50% seen once. The data were obtained in a study of post-analysis software for immune sequencing data. About the research overall: Patients with relapsing-remitting, secondary progressive and progressive-relapsing multiple sclerosis courses were all represented.

Broader study findings: TRBV5-6, TRBV5-1 and TRBV20-1 belonged to a set of about 5 TRBV segments that were more frequent in patients than controls. There was significantly lower normalized Chao1 diversity in multiple sclerosis patients than in controls. The authors found that F measure strongly co-clustered same-batch samples.

The clonotype originates from a girl between 5 and 17 years old with multiple sclerosis. The sample consisted of blood. The V gene is TRBV7-7, the J gene TRBJ2-3, with 13 bases lining up with TRBD2. The CDR3 spells CASSSGTSGTADTQYF. CDR3 nucleotides: TGTGCTAGCAGCTCCGGGACTAGCGGGACGGCAGATACGCAGTATTTT.